The clone carrying this T cell receptor (beta chain) was observed a handful of times. Its target is not known. The TCRbeta library incorporated unique molecular identifiers. Each CDR3 protein gets one entry after TCRdb re-called the PCR reads with MiXCR. The sample records about 400,000 distinct CDR3 sequences, roughly 15% being singletons. The data were obtained in a study of T-cell reconstitution after alpha-beta-depleted transplantation in children. Study-level results: The high TCRbeta diversity at day 60 in some patients came from surviving recipient T cells and thymic progenitors. After one year, T-cell counts and TCRbeta diversity mostly came from new T cells. Expanded clones from the graft, numbering several hundred, reportedly supplied alpha-beta T cells about two months after transplant.

Trimming took off 6 bases at V and 1 base at J, with 15 bases between the two ends. CDR3 size: 15 residues. The specimen was PBMCs, mostly from graft donor cells, collected 360 days after TCRalphabeta/CD19-depleted stem cell transplant. This receptor was identified in a boy under three years old who had a stem cell transplant for Wiskott-Aldrich syndrome, so the T cells may come from the graft donor. V and J are TRBV12-3 or TRBV12-4 and TRBJ1-2, with D tentatively TRBD1 (5 bases). The CDR3 is CASRLSGSGNYGYTF. The CDR3 DNA follows: TGTGCCAGCAGATTGTCAGGGTCGGGTAACTATGGCTACACCTTC.